The 30 T cell receptor beta chains below all came from one sample that was sequenced in a study of T cells in narcolepsy listed by TCRdb under 2018. Libraries were made using the immunoSEQ multiplex PCR assay. TCRdb obtained this table from immuneACCESS and retained in-frame rearrangements with V and J assigned. These tables miss some clones; where compared with another copy, unresolved V genes account for less than half of the shortfall, and the remainder is unexplained. In this sample the table shows about 30,000 clones, 75% to 90% of which occur a single time. Roughly 2.5% of the sample comes from the top ten. The sequencing sample was made of CD45RA- memory CD4+ T cells from PBMCs. The cell subset or site label, read with the paper, signifies: memory T cells sorted ex vivo from peripheral blood. The receptors here all came from a human donor with narcolepsy.

The CDR3 coding sequence is TGTGCCAGCAGGCCGGGACTAGCGACCCATGAGCAGTTCTTC. Translating gives CASRPGLATHEQFF. This chain links TRBV2 with TRBJ2-1, with TRBD2 identical over 10 bases. The CDR3 is 14 residues long. Germline lookup yields CDR1 SNHLY and CDR2 FYNNEI. The J segment lost 8 bases and the V segment lost 6 bases, leaving 7 bases of the junction unmatched.

Regarding this clone: Mismatch with germline at one junction end may stem from a read error. This sequence joins TRBV7-3 and TRBJ2-6; 10 bases are a match to TRBD1. CDR1 and CDR2 from the germline V gene are SGHTA and FQGTGA. The CDR3 consists of 17 residues. CDR3 in DNA: TGTGCCGGCAGCTTAATCTCGGGACAGGGGAAGGCCAACGTCCTGACTTTC. It specifies CAGSLISGQGKANVLTF. Full variable domain (missing parts from reference TRBV7-3 and TRBJ2-6): GAGVSQTPSNKVTEKGKYVELRCDPISGHTALYWYRQSLGQGPEFLIYFQGTGAADDSGLPNDRFFAVRPEGSVSTLKIQRTERGDSAVYLCAGSLISGQGKANVLTFGAGSRLTVL.

V and J are TRBV5-8 and TRBJ1-1, with 8 bases lining up with TRBD1. Germline CDR1 reads SGHTS; CDR2 reads YDEGEE. The CDR3 spans 14 residues. The V gene end was trimmed by 6 bases and the J gene end by 0 bases; junction bases not matched to a gene: 4. CDR3 amino acids: CASTRTGLNTEAFF. The CDR3 DNA is TGTGCCAGCACCCGGACAGGGCTGAACACTGAAGCTTTCTTT.

The V and J genes are TRBV19 and TRBJ2-1; D call uncertain. Trimming took off 5 bases at V and 5 bases at J, with 10 bases between the two ends. The CDR3 is made up of 13 amino acids. Germline values: CDR1 LNHDA, CDR2 SQIVND (reference sequence). The CDR3 DNA sequence: TGTGCCAGTAGTGTCAATTCGAACAATGAGCAGTTCTTC. As protein: CASSVNSNNEQFF. Looking up the rest from reference TRBV19 and TRBJ2-1 gives the full variable domain: DGGITQSPKYLFRKEGQNVTLSCEQNLNHDAMYWYRQDPGQGLRLIYYSQIVNDFQKGDIAEGYSVSREKKESFPLTVTSAQKNPTAFYLCASSVNSNNEQFFGPGTRLTVL.

The chain carries TRBV5-5 and TRBJ1-1; possible D gene TRBD1, 6 bases. Trimming cost V 5 bases and J 0 bases, with 17 bases left between them. Germline lookup yields CDR1 SGHKS and CDR2 YYEKEE (reference sequence). The CDR3 has 16 residues. The DNA of the CDR3 is TGTGCCAGCAGTCCGGGACACCTAAATTTGAACACTGAAGCTTTCTTT. Amino acids: CASSPGHLNLNTEAFF.

The V call is TRBV12-1, the J call TRBJ1-2. TRBV12-1 is labeled a pseudogene. The length of the CDR3 is 14 residues. CDR3 residues: CASSFRAVSTGYTF. For the CDR3, the DNA is TGTGCCAGCAGCTTTAGGGCCGTTAGTACTGGCTACACCTTC.

CDR3 residues: CASSLSAAANTEAFF. CDR3 sequence (DNA): TGTGCCAGCAGCTTATCTGCGGCCGCGAACACTGAAGCTTTCTTT. This chain connects TRBV7-8 to TRBJ1-1, with D unresolved. The CDR3 is 15 residues long. The germline V gene encodes CDR1 SGHVS and CDR2 FQNEAQ. V lost 2 bases to trimming and J lost 1 base, with 11 bases between them.

This clone was recorded a few times. This chain uses TRBV5-1 with TRBJ2-2; 12 nucleotides align to TRBD2. V shed 4 bases, J shed 7 bases, and the junction held 11 bases outside the gene matches. Per germline, CDR1 SGHRS and CDR2 YFSETQ. CDR3 length: 17 residues. This CDR3 is CASSPGTSGGTYGELFF. The CDR3 DNA is TGCGCCAGCAGCCCAGGCACTAGCGGGGGGACGTACGGGGAGCTGTTTTTT.

This clone appeared a few times. CDR3 in DNA: TGTGCCAGTAGTATTGTAGCGGGGACCGGGGAGCTGTTTTTT. Amino acids: CASSIVAGTGELFF. The rearrangement uses TRBV19 and TRBJ2-2, with 8 positions matching TRBD2. Germline lookup yields CDR1 LNHDA and CDR2 SQIVND (reference sequence). The CDR3 is made up of 14 amino acids. The V gene end was trimmed by 3 bases and the J gene end by 5 bases; junction bases not matched to a gene: 2.

With regard to this clone: A junction end diverges from the germline sequence, so it may reflect a read error. This chain joins TRBV5-1 and TRBJ1-2; D call uncertain. Looked up from germline, CDR1 is SGHRS and CDR2 is YFSETQ. The CDR3 covers 15 residues. Here the CDR3 reads CASSLGMAVDAGCTF. Written as DNA, the CDR3 is TGCGCCAGCAGCTTGGGTATGGCGGTTGACGCTGGCTGCACCTTC.

This chain links TRBV6-1 with TRBJ2-3; 8 bases match TRBD2. Germline V gene data show CDR1 as MNHNS and CDR2 as SASEGT. Germline trimming cut 2 bases from V and 2 bases from J; bases unmatched to any gene: 3. The CDR3 contains 15 residues. CDR3 residues: CASSEMRGVTDTQYF. The CDR3 DNA reads as TGTGCCAGCAGTGAAATGCGGGGGGTCACAGATACGCAGTATTTT.

This chain uses TRBV5-1 with TRBJ1-6; the match to TRBD1 covers 10 bases. From germline, CDR1 is SGHRS and CDR2 YFSETQ. V lost 5 bases, J lost 8 bases, and 10 bases stayed unmatched. The CDR3 has 16 residues. CDR3 nucleotide sequence: TGCGCCAGCAGGGGGACAGGGGCAAATATAGATTCACCCCTCCACTTT. It specifies CASRGTGANIDSPLHF.

The V and J genes are TRBV18 and TRBJ2-3, with D uncertain. V gave up 0 bases and J gave up 4 bases, with 11 bases separating them. CDR1 is KGHSH, CDR2 LQKENI, per germline. The CDR3 sequence is 15 residues long. The CDR3 DNA reads TGTGCCAGCTCACCACCGAACTCTTACCCAGATACGCAGTATTTT. Amino acid sequence: CASSPPNSYPDTQYF.

The CDR3 loop reads CASSFQGGHTF. DNA for the CDR3: TGTGCCAGCAGCTTCCAGGGAGGCCACACCTTC. The chain employs TRBV5-8 and TRBJ1-2, with a possible D match to TRBD1 (5 bases). The CDR3 runs 11 residues. The germline CDR1 and CDR2 sequences are SGHTS and YDEGEE. V lost 2 bases, J lost 12 bases, and 11 bases lay in between.

J is TRBJ1-2 and V is TRBV6-5; D call uncertain. Trimming took 2 bases from V and 3 from J, leaving 1 base between them. The CDR3 length is 11 residues. Germline V gene sequence: CDR1 MNHEY, CDR2 SVGAGI. CDR3 coding DNA: TGTGCCAGCAGTTACGACTATGGCTACACCTTC. The encoded protein is CASSYDYGYTF.

The chain couples TRBV6-1 to TRBJ2-7; 7 bases are a match to TRBD1. The CDR3 is made up of 15 amino acids. With 8 bases clipped from V and 0 bases from J, the junction kept 10 bases outside the gene matches. Germline lookup yields CDR1 MNHNS and CDR2 SASEGT. CDR3 nucleotide sequence: TGTGCCAGCGAAAAAAGACAGGGCGACTCCTACGAGCAGTACTTC. This gives the protein CASEKRQGDSYEQYF.

The chain has TRBV11-2 and TRBJ2-5, with 10 nucleotides matching TRBD2. The CDR3 consists of 15 residues. Germline V gene data show CDR1 as SGHAT and CDR2 as FQNNGV. V shed 6 bases, J shed 5 bases, and the junction held 9 bases outside the gene matches. The CDR3 DNA is TGTGCCAGCAGTCTAGCGGGGGTGCGGGGGGAGACCCAGTACTTC. It yields the protein CASSLAGVRGETQYF.

The chain carries TRBV21-1 and TRBJ2-1. TRBV21-1 is a listed pseudogene. The CDR3 length is 17 residues. CDR3 sequence reads: CASSKGEVEFTYNEQFF. In nucleotides, the CDR3 is TGTGCCAGCAGCAAAGGGGAAGTTGAATTTACCTACAATGAGCAGTTCTTC.

The chain joins TRBV28 to TRBJ1-3, with 7 bases that match TRBD1. The CDR3 runs 11 residues. V lost 8 bases and J lost 8; bases outside the gene matches: 3. Germline loops: CDR1 MDHEN, CDR2 SYDVKM. Here the CDR3 reads CASAQGDTIYF. CDR3 bases: TGTGCCAGCGCTCAGGGGGACACCATATATTTT. The full variable domain, rest sourced from reference TRBV28 and TRBJ1-3, is DVKVTQSSRYLVKRTGEKVFLECVQDMDHENMFWYRQDPGLGLRLIYFSYDVKMKEKGDIPEGYSVSREKKERFSLILESASTNQTSMYLCASAQGDTIYFGEGSWLTVV.

This chain uses TRBV6-5 with TRBJ2-5; D perhaps matches TRBD1 (5 bases). V shed 2 bases and J shed 3 bases, with 7 bases lying between them. CDR1 is MNHEY and CDR2 is SVGAGI in the germline V gene. CDR3 length: 13 residues. Here the CDR3 reads CASSYDSKETQYF. The CDR3 nucleotides read TGTGCCAGCAGTTACGACAGTAAAGAGACCCAGTACTTC.

The V gene is TRBV5-8, the J gene TRBJ1-4; D is unclear. Germline V gene sequence: CDR1 SGHTS, CDR2 YDEGEE. The length of the CDR3 is 14 residues. V was shortened by 2 bases and J by 3 bases, with 8 bases between the two germline ends. CDR3 protein: CASSFELANEKLFF. The CDR3, as DNA: TGTGCCAGCAGCTTTGAGTTGGCTAATGAAAAACTGTTTTTT.

In its sample, this clone was seen once. The V and J genes are TRBV5-1 and TRBJ1-4; possible D gene TRBD1, 5 bases. The germline V gene has CDR1 SGHRS and CDR2 YFSETQ. Trimming left V 1 base short and J 5 bases short, with 9 bases between. This CDR3 comprises 14 residues. CDR3 nucleotides: TGCGCCAGCAGCTTGCGCGGGACGAATGAAAAACTGTTTTTT. Translating it yields CASSLRGTNEKLFF.

The rearrangement uses TRBV19 and TRBJ2-1; 13 bases are shared with TRBD2. Germline CDR1 is LNHDA and CDR2 is SQIVND (reference sequence). The junction had 7 bases not matched to a gene; V was cut back by 3 bases and J by 8 bases. This CDR3 contains 16 residues. In DNA form, the CDR3 reads TGTGCCAGTAGTATCAGGACTAGCGGGGGTCAGCATGAGCAGTTCTTC. It encodes CASSIRTSGGQHEQFF.

J is TRBJ2-1 and V is TRBV19, with 9 nucleotides matching TRBD1. Unmatched junction bases numbered 12, after V lost 5 bases and J lost 10 bases. Germline V lookup: CDR1 LNHDA, CDR2 SQIVND (reference sequence). This CDR3 contains 15 residues. The CDR3 spells CASSRDKQGAGEQFF. The CDR3 DNA follows: TGTGCCAGTAGTCGAGATAAACAGGGGGCCGGAGAGCAGTTCTTC.

The CDR3 is CASSPRLGMNEQFF. The CDR3 DNA reads TGTGCCAGCAGCCCTCGACTAGGAATGAATGAGCAGTTCTTC. The chain is built from TRBV7-3 and TRBJ2-1; D might be TRBD2 (6 bases). The CDR3 runs 14 residues. Trimming left V 5 bases short and J 7 bases short, with 15 bases between. Germline values: CDR1 SGHTA, CDR2 FQGTGA.

The chain uses TRBV5-8 and TRBJ2-7; 11 bases match TRBD1. Trimming took 3 bases from V and 5 from J; bases not matched to a gene: 7. Germline loops: CDR1 SGHTS, CDR2 YDEGEE. The CDR3 loop spans 15 amino acids. CDR3 DNA: TGTGCCAGCAGCTCGGGACAGGGGGTCCACCACGAGCAGTACTTC. It is translated as CASSSGQGVHHEQYF. Full variable domain (outside the CDR3, taken from reference TRBV5-8 and TRBJ2-7): EAGVTQSPTHLIKTRGQQATLRCSPISGHTSVYWYQQALGLGLQFLLWYDEGEERNRGNFPPRFSGRQFPNYSSELNVNALELEDSALYLCASSSGQGVHHEQYFGPGTRLTVT.

CDR3 DNA sequence: TGTGCCAGCACCTCGTTTCAGAACACTGAAGCTTTCTTT. Amino acids: CASTSFQNTEAFF. The rearrangement uses TRBV13 and TRBJ1-1, with D hard to call. This CDR3 is 13 amino acids long. Germline-derived CDR1 and CDR2 are PRHDT and FYEKMQ (reference sequence). The V gene lost 7 bases and the J gene lost 1 base, with 10 bases spanning the gap.

V gene TRBV4-2 combines with J gene TRBJ1-5; D call uncertain. The V and J ends lost 0 bases and 5 bases respectively, with 14 bases between them. Germline CDR1 and CDR2: LGHNA and YNFKEQ. The length of the CDR3 is 16 residues. The CDR3 sequence: CASSQDRGGAHQPQHF. The DNA of the CDR3 is TGTGCCAGCAGCCAAGATCGAGGAGGAGCCCATCAGCCCCAGCATTTT.

The CDR3 loop reads CASKWGSTSDTGELFF. The CDR3 coding sequence is TGTGCCAGCAAGTGGGGGTCGACCTCTGACACCGGGGAGCTGTTTTTT. V and J are TRBV2 and TRBJ2-2; D tentatively reads TRBD1 or TRBD2 (5 bases each). Looked up from germline, CDR1 is SNHLY and CDR2 is FYNNEI. V was cut by 7 bases and J by 3 bases, with 18 bases left in between. The CDR3 is 16 residues long.

The genes are TRBV6-4 and TRBJ2-2; TRBD2 matches at 9 bases. The V gene's germline CDR1 is MRHNA and CDR2 SNTAGT. CDR3 length equals 16 residues. J gave up 0 bases and V 5 bases, and 4 bases lay outside the gene matches. The CDR3: CASSPLAGTNTGELFF. Written as DNA, the CDR3 is TGTGCCAGCAGTCCTCTAGCGGGGACGAACACCGGGGAGCTGTTTTTT.